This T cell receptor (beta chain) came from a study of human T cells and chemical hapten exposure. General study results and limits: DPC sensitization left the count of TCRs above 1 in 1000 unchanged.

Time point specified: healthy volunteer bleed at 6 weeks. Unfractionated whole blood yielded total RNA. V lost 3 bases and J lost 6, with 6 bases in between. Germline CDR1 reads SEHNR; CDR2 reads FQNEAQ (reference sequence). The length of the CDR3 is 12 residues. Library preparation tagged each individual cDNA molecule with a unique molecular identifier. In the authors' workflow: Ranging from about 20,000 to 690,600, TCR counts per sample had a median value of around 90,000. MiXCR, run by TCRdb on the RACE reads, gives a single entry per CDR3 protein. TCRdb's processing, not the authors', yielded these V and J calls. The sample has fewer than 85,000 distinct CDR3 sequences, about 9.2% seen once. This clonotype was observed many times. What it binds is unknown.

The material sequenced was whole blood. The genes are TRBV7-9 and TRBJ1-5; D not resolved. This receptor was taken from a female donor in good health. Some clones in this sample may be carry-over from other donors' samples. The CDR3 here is CASSLTSQPQHF. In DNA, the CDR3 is TGTGCCAGCAGCTTGACGAGTCAGCCCCAGCATTTT.